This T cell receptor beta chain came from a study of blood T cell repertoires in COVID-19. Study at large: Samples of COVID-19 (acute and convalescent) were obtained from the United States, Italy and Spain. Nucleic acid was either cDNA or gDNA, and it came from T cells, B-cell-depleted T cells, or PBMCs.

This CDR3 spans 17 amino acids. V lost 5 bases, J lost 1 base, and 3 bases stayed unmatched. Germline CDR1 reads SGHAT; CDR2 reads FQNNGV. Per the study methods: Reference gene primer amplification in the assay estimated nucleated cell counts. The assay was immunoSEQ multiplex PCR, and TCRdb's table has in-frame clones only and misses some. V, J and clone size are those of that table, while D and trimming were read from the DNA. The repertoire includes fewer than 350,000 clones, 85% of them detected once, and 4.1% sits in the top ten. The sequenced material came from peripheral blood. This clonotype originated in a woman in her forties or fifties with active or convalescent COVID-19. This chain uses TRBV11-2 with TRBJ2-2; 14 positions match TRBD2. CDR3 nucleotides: TGTGCCAGCAGCCGACTAGCGGGAGGGAGGAACACCGGGGAGCTGTTTTTT. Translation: CASSRLAGGRNTGELFF.